Listed below are T cell receptor beta chains from one sample, sequenced in a study of T cells in Graves' hyperthyroidism and ophthalmopathy. MiXCR was run by TCRdb on the multiplex PCR reads, yielding one entry per CDR3 protein. The top ten hold around 60% of the sample, which has roughly 280,000 distinct CDR3 sequences, approximately 21% seen once. What was sequenced was blood. These receptors originate from a man aged 30 to 39 with Graves' ophthalmopathy. Both conserved end residues are part of each CDR3. Fields, in order: V gene, clone size, D gene, J gene, CDR3 protein, CDR3 DNA. A D gene is named only where the DNA matches it firmly. Clone size, where shown, is once, few, many, or a class for clones that have expanded.

>TRBV7-2|.|TRBD2|TRBJ2-1
CASSPWGTPGLEAYNEQFF
TGTGCCAGCAGTCCCTGGGGGACACCGGGACTAGAAGCGTACAATGAGCAGTTCTTC
>TRBV15|few|.|TRBJ1-5
CATGGLQQPQHF
TGTGCCACCGGGGGGTTGCAACAGCCCCAGCATTTT
>TRBV11-1|.|TRBD1|TRBJ2-3
CASSQQDRSTDTQYF
TGTGCCAGCAGCCAACAGGACAGGAGCACAGATACGCAGTATTTT
>TRBV5-1|many|TRBD1|TRBJ1-1
CASSGGQGQAFF
TGCGCCAGCAGCGGGGGACAGGGTCAGGCTTTCTTT
>TRBV6-4|.|.|TRBJ1-1
CASSYALNAEAFF
TGTGCCAGCAGTTACGCCCTGAACGCTGAAGCTTTCTTT
>TRBV4-1|.|.|TRBJ2-6
CASRGAGANVLTF
TGCGCCAGCAGAGGAGCTGGGGCCAACGTCCTGACTTTC
>TRBV5-4|.|.|TRBJ2-1
CASSPAGREQFF
TGTGCCAGCAGCCCCGCCGGGCGTGAGCAGTTCTTC
>TRBV7-9|.|.|TRBJ2-5
CASSYTWGLETQYF
TGTGCCAGCAGCTACACGTGGGGGCTAGAGACCCAGTACTTC
>TRBV7-8|many|.|TRBJ1-5
CASSLSYSNQPQHF
TGTGCCAGCAGCCTAAGTTATAGCAATCAGCCCCAGCATTTT
>TRBV11-2|many|.|TRBJ1-1
CASSTIEAFF
TGTGCCAGCAGCACCATTGAAGCTTTCTTT
>TRBV7-2|.|.|TRBJ1-3
CASSGIDTASGNTIYF
TGTGCCAGCAGTGGAATCGACACAGCTTCTGGAAACACCATATATTTT
>TRBV5-1|.|.|TRBJ2-2
CASCPGVAAGELFF
TGCGCCAGCTGTCCCGGTGTTGCGGCAGGGGAGCTGTTTTTT
>TRBV3-1|many|.|TRBJ2-1
CASSRVGVAYNEQFF
TGTGCCAGCAGCCGGGTAGGGGTGGCCTACAATGAGCAGTTCTTC
>TRBV9|.|.|TRBJ2-5
CASSVMSGETQYF
TGTGCCAGCAGCGTAATGTCCGGGGAGACCCAGTACTTC
>TRBV9|.|.|TRBJ1-3
CASSVGVTSGNTIYF
TGTGCCAGCAGCGTAGGGGTAACCTCTGGAAACACCATATATTTT
>TRBV6-1|.|TRBD1|TRBJ1-1
CASSLRTGVAEAFF
TGTGCCAGCAGTTTAAGGACAGGGGTCGCTGAAGCTTTCTTT
>TRBV13|few|.|TRBJ2-1
CASSPIQGAGNEQFF
TGTGCCAGCAGCCCTATACAGGGAGCCGGCAATGAGCAGTTCTTC
>TRBV11-2|many|.|TRBJ2-3
CASSVRNTDTQYF
TGTGCCAGCAGCGTCCGGAACACAGATACGCAGTATTTT
>TRBV19|.|.|TRBJ1-4
CASSIPDNWNEKLFF
TGTGCCAGTAGTATTCCGGACAATTGGAATGAAAAACTGTTTTTT
>TRBV15|once|.|TRBJ2-7
CATSSDEPQQYF
TGTGCCACCAGCTCGGACGAGCCCCAGCAGTACTTC
>TRBV10-1|once|TRBD2|TRBJ2-2
CASSPLATGELFF
TGCGCCAGCAGTCCACTAGCGACCGGGGAGCTGTTTTTT
>TRBV11-2|many|.|TRBJ2-1
CASSPTHNEQFF
TGTGCCAGCAGCCCGACCCATAATGAGCAGTTCTTC
>TRBV7-3|few|.|TRBJ2-1
CASSLNQVSSYNEQFF
TGTGCCAGCAGCTTAAATCAGGTCAGCTCCTACAATGAGCAGTTCTTC
>TRBV6-5|once|.|TRBJ1-5
CASNLSNQPQHF
TGTGCCAGCAATTTAAGCAATCAGCCCCAGCATTTT
>TRBV28|many|TRBD2|TRBJ2-1
CASSLWDVGLDGQLGSYNEQFF
TGTGCCAGCAGTTTATGGGACGTGGGACTAGATGGGCAATTGGGCTCCTACAATGAGCAGTTCTTC
>TRBV9|few|TRBD1|TRBJ1-2
CASSVHGTELYGYTF
TGTGCCAGCAGCGTTCACGGGACAGAGCTCTATGGCTACACCTTC
>TRBV7-2|.|.|TRBJ2-1
CASSLVSGPYNEQFF
TGTGCCAGCAGCTTAGTTTCGGGACCATACAATGAGCAGTTCTTC
>TRBV12-3/TRBV12-4|many|.|TRBJ1-1
CASSVEGNTEAFF
TGTGCCAGCAGCGTCGAGGGGAACACTGAAGCTTTCTTT
>TRBV11-2|many|TRBD2|TRBJ2-1
CASSLGELAGDEQFF
TGTGCCAGCAGCTTAGGGGAACTAGCGGGCGATGAGCAGTTCTTC
>TRBV7-9|.|TRBD1|TRBJ2-7
CASSPRTGSSYEQYF
TGTGCCAGCAGCCCCAGGACAGGGAGCTCCTACGAGCAGTACTTC
>TRBV5-1|.|.|TRBJ1-1
CASSLDAGARRNTEAFF
TGCGCCAGCAGCTTGGATGCGGGGGCAAGGAGGAACACTGAAGCTTTCTTT
>TRBV24-1|.|TRBD2|TRBJ2-1
CATSAGGIGNEQFF
TGTGCCACCAGTGCGGGGGGGATCGGCAATGAGCAGTTCTTC
>TRBV28|many|TRBD1|TRBJ2-7
CATTRTGNEQYF
TGTGCCACGACTCGGACAGGGAACGAGCAGTACTTC
>TRBV6-1|many|.|TRBJ2-7
CASSHWDGLSYEQYF
TGTGCCAGCAGTCACTGGGACGGGCTCTCCTACGAGCAGTACTTC
>TRBV4-1|few|TRBD1|TRBJ2-5
CASSQKTGVLETQYF
TGCGCCAGCAGCCAAAAGACAGGGGTTCTAGAGACCCAGTACTTC
>TRBV28|.|.|TRBJ1-5
CASIEAGWSQPQHF
TGTGCCAGCATCGAGGCGGGATGGTCTCAGCCCCAGCATTTT
>TRBV12-3/TRBV12-4|few|TRBD2|TRBJ2-3
CASSRKGWGGTDTQYF
TGTGCCAGCAGTCGTAAGGGTTGGGGGGGAACAGATACGCAGTATTTT
>TRBV12-3/TRBV12-4|few|.|TRBJ1-2
CASSFRQGIDYGYTF
TGTGCCAGCAGTTTTAGGCAGGGAATAGACTATGGCTACACCTTC
>TRBV20-1|few|.|TRBJ2-2
CSAVRQNTGELFF
TGCAGTGCTGTGCGGCAGAACACCGGGGAGCTGTTTTTT
>TRBV7-8|.|.|TRBJ1-4
CASSSRAGGDEKLFF
TGTGCCAGCAGCTCCCGGGCCGGGGGAGATGAAAAACTGTTTTTT
>TRBV7-8|few|.|TRBJ2-7
CASSLDSRATKYF
TGTGCCAGCAGCTTAGACTCCCGGGCGACGAAGTACTTC